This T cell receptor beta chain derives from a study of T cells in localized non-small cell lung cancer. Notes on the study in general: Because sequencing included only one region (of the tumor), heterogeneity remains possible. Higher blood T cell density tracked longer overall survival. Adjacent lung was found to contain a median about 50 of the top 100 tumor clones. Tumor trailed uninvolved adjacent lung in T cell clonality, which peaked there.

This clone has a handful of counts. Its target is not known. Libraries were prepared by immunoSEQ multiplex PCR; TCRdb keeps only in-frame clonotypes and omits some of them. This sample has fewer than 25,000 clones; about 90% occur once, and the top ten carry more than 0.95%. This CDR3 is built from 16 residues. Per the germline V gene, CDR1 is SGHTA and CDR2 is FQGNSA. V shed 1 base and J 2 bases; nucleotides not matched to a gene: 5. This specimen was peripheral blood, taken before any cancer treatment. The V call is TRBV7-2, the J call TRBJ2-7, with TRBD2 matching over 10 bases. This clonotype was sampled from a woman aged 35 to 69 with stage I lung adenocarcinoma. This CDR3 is CASSLVSSGGPYEQYF. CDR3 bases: TGTGCCAGCAGCTTAGTTAGTAGCGGGGGGCCCTACGAGCAGTACTTC. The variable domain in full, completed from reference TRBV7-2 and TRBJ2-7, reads GAGVSQSPSNKVTEKGKDVELRCDPISGHTALYWYRQSLGQGLEFLIYFQGNSAPDKSGLPSDRFSAERTGGSVSTLTIQRTQQEDSAVYLCASSLVSSGGPYEQYFGPGTRLTVT.